This record concerns one T cell receptor (beta chain) sequence. Original processing methods: Amplified reference gene primers provided the basis for estimating nucleated cell counts. The data were produced by immunoSEQ multiplex PCR, yet TCRdb's version contains in-frame clones alone and is incomplete. V and J calls and clone size are copied from that table; D and trimming were computed from the DNA. This sample has some 130,000 clones, with about 89% found just once. A Seattle source enrolled patients during active infection and followed them longitudinally. The source of the sample is a study of blood T cell repertoires in COVID-19. Study-wide background: The samples span acute and convalescent COVID-19 from the United States, Italy and Spain. Sources were T cells, B-cell-depleted T cells, or PBMCs; the material itself was cDNA or gDNA.

The TCR originated in a woman in her seventies with COVID-19, enrolled during active disease. Sequenced material: peripheral blood.

As DNA, the CDR3 is TGTGCCAGTAGTTCGGGACAAGGCGAAGCTTTCTTT. This gives the protein CASSSGQGEAFF. The gene calls are TRBV19 and TRBJ1-1; a weak D match, TRBD1 (6 bases). The ends were cut back, 5 bases at V and 8 bases at J, with 12 bases in the middle. Germline V lookup: CDR1 LNHDA, CDR2 SQIVND (reference sequence). This CDR3 contains 12 residues. Using reference TRBV19 and TRBJ1-1 for the parts outside the CDR3, the full variable domain is DGGITQSPKYLFRKEGQNVTLSCEQNLNHDAMYWYRQDPGQGLRLIYYSQIVNDFQKGDIAEGYSVSREKKESFPLTVTSAQKNPTAFYLCASSSGQGEAFFGQGTRLTVV.